This TCR beta chain stems from a study of somatic mutations in cytotoxic T cells in rheumatoid arthritis. Whole-study context: Patients gave 30 ml EDTA peripheral blood immediately after diagnosis, prior to starting treatment. Findings of the study overall: There were about an eighth of the roughly 60 patients in whom the largest CD8+ clone exceeded 20% of CD8+ cells. Levels of CD8+ T-cell clonality in rheumatoid arthritis patients were statistically indistinguishable from those seen in age-matched healthy controls, with no significant difference.

The CDR3 contains 16 residues. Germline assignment: CDR1 SEHNR and CDR2 FQNEAQ (reference sequence). The V and J ends lost 4 bases and 7 bases, in that order; junction bases with no gene match: 10. Worth noting for this clone: Its specificity is not known.

The data were produced by immunoSEQ multiplex PCR, yet TCRdb's version contains in-frame clones alone and is incomplete. The sample has approximately 18,000 clones, approximately 80% seen once. This TCR was recovered from an adult with rheumatoid arthritis. Sequencing input: CD8+ T cells sorted from blood. This chain connects TRBV7-9 to TRBJ1-2; 12 positions agree with TRBD1. CDR3 protein: CASSWPSGQGARGYTF. CDR3 in DNA: TGTGCCAGCAGCTGGCCGTCGGGACAGGGGGCGCGTGGCTACACCTTC. Drawing the rest from reference TRBV7-9 and TRBJ1-2, the complete variable domain is DTGVSQNPRHKITKRGQNVTFRCDPISEHNRLYWYRQTLGQGPEFLTYFQNEAQLEKSRLLSDRFSAERPKGSFSTLEIQRTEQGDSAMYLCASSWPSGQGARGYTFGSGTRLTVV.